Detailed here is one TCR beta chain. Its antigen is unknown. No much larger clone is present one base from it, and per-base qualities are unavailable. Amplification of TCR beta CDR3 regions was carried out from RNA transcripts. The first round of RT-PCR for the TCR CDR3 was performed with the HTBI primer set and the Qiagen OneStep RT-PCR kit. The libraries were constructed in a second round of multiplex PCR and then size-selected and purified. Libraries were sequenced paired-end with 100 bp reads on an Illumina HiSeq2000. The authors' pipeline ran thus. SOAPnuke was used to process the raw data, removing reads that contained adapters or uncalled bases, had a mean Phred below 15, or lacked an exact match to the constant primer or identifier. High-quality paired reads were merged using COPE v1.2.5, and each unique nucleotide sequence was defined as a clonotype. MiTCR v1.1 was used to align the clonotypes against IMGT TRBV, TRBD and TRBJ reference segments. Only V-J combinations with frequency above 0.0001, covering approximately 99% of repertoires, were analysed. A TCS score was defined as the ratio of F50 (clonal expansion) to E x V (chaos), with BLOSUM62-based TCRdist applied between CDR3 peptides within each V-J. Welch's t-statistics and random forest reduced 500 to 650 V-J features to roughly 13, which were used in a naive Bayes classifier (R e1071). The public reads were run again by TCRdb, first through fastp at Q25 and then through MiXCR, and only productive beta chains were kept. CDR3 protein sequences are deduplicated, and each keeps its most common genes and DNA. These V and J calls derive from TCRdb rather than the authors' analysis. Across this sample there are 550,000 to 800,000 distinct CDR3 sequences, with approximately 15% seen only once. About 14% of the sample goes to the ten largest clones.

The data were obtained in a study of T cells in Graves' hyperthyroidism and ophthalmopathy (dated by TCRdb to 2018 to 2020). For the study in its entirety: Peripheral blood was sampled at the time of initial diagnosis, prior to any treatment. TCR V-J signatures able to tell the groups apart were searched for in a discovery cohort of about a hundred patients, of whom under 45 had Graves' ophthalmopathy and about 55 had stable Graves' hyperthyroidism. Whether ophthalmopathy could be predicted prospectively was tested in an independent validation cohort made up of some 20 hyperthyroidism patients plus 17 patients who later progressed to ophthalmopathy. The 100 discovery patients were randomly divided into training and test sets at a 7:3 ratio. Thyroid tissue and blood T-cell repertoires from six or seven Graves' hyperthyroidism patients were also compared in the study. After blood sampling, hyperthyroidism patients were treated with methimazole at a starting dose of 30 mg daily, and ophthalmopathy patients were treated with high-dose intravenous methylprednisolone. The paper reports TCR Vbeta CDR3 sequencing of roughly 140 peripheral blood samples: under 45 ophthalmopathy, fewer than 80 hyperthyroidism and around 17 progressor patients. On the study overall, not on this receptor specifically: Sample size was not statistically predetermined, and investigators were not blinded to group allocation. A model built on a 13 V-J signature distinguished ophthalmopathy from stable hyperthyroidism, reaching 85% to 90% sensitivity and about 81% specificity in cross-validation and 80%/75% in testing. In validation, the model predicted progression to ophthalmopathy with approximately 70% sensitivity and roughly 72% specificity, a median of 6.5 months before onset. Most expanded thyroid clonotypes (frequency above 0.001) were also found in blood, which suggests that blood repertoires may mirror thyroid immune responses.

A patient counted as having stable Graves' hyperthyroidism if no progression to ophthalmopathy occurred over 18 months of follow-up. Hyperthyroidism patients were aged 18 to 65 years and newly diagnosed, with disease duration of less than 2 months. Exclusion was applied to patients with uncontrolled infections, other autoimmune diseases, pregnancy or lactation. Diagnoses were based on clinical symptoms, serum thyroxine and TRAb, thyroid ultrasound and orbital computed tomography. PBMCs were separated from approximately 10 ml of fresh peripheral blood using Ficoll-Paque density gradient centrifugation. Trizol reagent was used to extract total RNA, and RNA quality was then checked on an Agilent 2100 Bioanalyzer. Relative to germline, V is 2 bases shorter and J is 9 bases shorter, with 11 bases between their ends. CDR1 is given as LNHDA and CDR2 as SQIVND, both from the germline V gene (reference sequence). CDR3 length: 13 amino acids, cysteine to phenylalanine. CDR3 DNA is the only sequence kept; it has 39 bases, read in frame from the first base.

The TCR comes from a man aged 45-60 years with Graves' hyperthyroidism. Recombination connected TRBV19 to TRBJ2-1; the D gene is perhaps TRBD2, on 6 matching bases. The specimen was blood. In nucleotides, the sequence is TGTGCCAGTAGTATAACTGTGGGAGGTGAGCAGTTCTTC. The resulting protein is CASSITVGGEQFF.